Below, 30 T cell receptor beta chains from the same sample are listed, as sequenced in a study of blood T cell repertoires in COVID-19. Assay: immunoSEQ multiplex PCR; the TCRdb copy retains only in-frame clones and omits some. The data show about 180,000 clones, 75% to 90% seen once. The sequenced sample consisted of PBMCs or T cells enriched from blood (not recorded which). Receptors were obtained from a man aged 40-55 years who had recovered from COVID-19.

This chain connects TRBV10-1 to TRBJ2-1, with 9 bases lining up with TRBD2. V lost 2 bases, J lost 4 bases, and 3 bases stayed unmatched. The germline V gene encodes CDR1 WNHNN and CDR2 SYGVQD (reference sequence). The CDR3 covers 15 residues. For the CDR3, the DNA is TGCGCCAGCAGTGAGCGGGCGGGAGGGTACAATGAGCAGTTCTTC. As protein: CASSERAGGYNEQFF.

V is TRBV29-1 and J is TRBJ2-3; 9 bases fit TRBD1. Losses at the gene ends were 4 bases for V and 0 bases for J; bases not matched to a gene: 8. This CDR3 comprises 16 residues. Looked up from germline, CDR1 is SQVTM and CDR2 is ANQGSEA. DNA for the CDR3: TGCAGCGTTGCGGGACAGGGAGGGTCTAGCACAGATACGCAGTATTTT. This sequence encodes CSVAGQGGSSTDTQYF.

This rearrangement joins TRBV19 to TRBJ1-2, with 8 positions matching TRBD1. Looked up from germline, CDR1 is LNHDA and CDR2 is SQIVND (reference sequence). V trimming: 6 bases; J trimming: 5 bases; junction bases outside the gene matches: 8. The CDR3 consists of 14 residues. CDR3 nucleotide sequence: TGTGCCAGTAGGCCTTTGGACAGGGAGTATGGCTACACCTTC. As protein: CASRPLDREYGYTF. Using reference TRBV19 and TRBJ1-2 for the parts outside the CDR3, the full variable domain is DGGITQSPKYLFRKEGQNVTLSCEQNLNHDAMYWYRQDPGQGLRLIYYSQIVNDFQKGDIAEGYSVSREKKESFPLTVTSAQKNPTAFYLCASRPLDREYGYTFGSGTRLTVV.

The CDR3 reads CASSQGLGGYEQYF. CDR3 bases: TGTGCCAGCAGCCAAGGACTGGGGGGCTACGAGCAGTACTTC. The gene calls are TRBV4-2 and TRBJ2-7, with a possible D match to TRBD2 (6 bases). Germline loops: CDR1 LGHNA, CDR2 YNFKEQ. Trimming took 1 base from V and 3 from J, leaving 10 bases between them. There are 14 residues in the CDR3.

The CDR3 DNA reads as TGTGCCAGCAGTTCCACCGGGACAGCTAACTACGAGCAGTACTTC. Encoded protein: CASSSTGTANYEQYF. The chain joins TRBV6-5 to TRBJ2-7; TRBD1 matches at 7 bases. This CDR3 has 15 residues. Germline trimming cut 4 bases from V and 3 bases from J; bases unmatched to any gene: 9. CDR1 and CDR2 (germline): MNHEY, SVGAGI.

This clone has a handful of counts. The CDR3 region is CASSVGGGLQETQYF. Written as DNA, the CDR3 is TGTGCCAGCAGTGTTGGCGGGGGACTCCAAGAGACCCAGTACTTC. The rearrangement uses TRBV25-1 and TRBJ2-5, with 7 bases lining up with TRBD2. Germline assignment: CDR1 MGHDK and CDR2 SYGVNS. The CDR3 has 15 amino acids. J was trimmed by 1 base and V by 4 bases; bases with no gene match: 6. Filled out from reference TRBV25-1 and TRBJ2-5, the complete variable domain reads EADIYQTPRYLVIGTGKKITLECSQTMGHDKMYWYQQDPGMELHLIHYSYGVNSTEKGDLSSESTVSRIRTEHFPLTLESARPSHTSQYLCASSVGGGLQETQYFGPGTRLLVL.

The chain has TRBV4-2 and TRBJ2-1; maybe TRBD2 (6 bases). Trimming cost V 3 bases and J 10 bases, with 19 bases left between them. CDR1 LGHNA and CDR2 YNFKEQ come from the germline V gene. The CDR3 spans 15 residues. CDR3 sequence (DNA): TGTGCCAGCAGCCAGTGGGGATTAAGCGGGCGAGAGCAGTTCTTC. This encodes CASSQWGLSGREQFF.

The gene calls are TRBV29-1 and TRBJ1-4; D is unresolved. CDR3 length: 14 amino acids. V lost 5 bases and J 1 base, leaving 11 bases between the germline ends. CDR1 and CDR2 (germline): SQVTM, ANQGSEA. Here the CDR3 DNA reads TGCAGCGTTTTGGGAGGCCAAACTAATGAAAAACTGTTTTTT. Translated: CSVLGGQTNEKLFF.

The rearrangement joins TRBV6-1 to TRBJ1-1; the D gene is possibly TRBD1 (5 bases). Germline CDR1 and CDR2: MNHNS and SASEGT. V dropped 3 bases and J dropped 4 bases, with 12 bases sitting between them. The CDR3 length is 14 residues. DNA of the CDR3: TGTGCCAGCAGTGACGTACAGGTCCCCACTGAAGCTTTCTTT. Translation gives CASSDVQVPTEAFF.

V usage is TRBV29-1 and J usage is TRBJ1-1; TRBD1 agrees at 9 bases. Germline-derived CDR1 and CDR2 are SQVTM and ANQGSEA. The junction had 6 bases not matched to a gene; V was cut back by 3 bases and J by 10 bases. The CDR3 loop spans 12 amino acids. The chain's CDR3 is CSVEGGTGRAFF. As DNA, the CDR3 is TGCAGCGTTGAGGGGGGGACAGGGAGAGCTTTCTTT.

The rearrangement joins TRBV28 to TRBJ1-1, with D possibly TRBD1 on 6 matching bases. This CDR3 contains 11 residues. The germline gives CDR1 MDHEN, CDR2 SYDVKM. The V end lost 6 bases, the J end lost 10 bases, and 12 bases lay between the germline ends. The CDR3 nucleotides are TGTGCCAGCAGGGAAGGACAGTCAGCTTTCTTT. Protein sequence: CASREGQSAFF.

In its sample, this clone was seen a few times. The genes are TRBV18 and TRBJ1-6; D call uncertain. Between the trimmed V and J ends, which lost 2 bases and 8 bases, there was a span of 4 bases. Per germline, CDR1 KGHSH and CDR2 LQKENI. CDR3 size: 12 residues. The CDR3 spells CASSPEDSPLHF. CDR3 DNA sequence: TGTGCCAGCTCACCAGAGGATTCACCCCTCCACTTT.

The rearrangement joins TRBV2 to TRBJ1-5; D might be TRBD1 (5 bases). The CDR3 is 13 amino acids. CDR1 is SNHLY and CDR2 is FYNNEI in the germline V gene. V lost 8 bases and J lost 6, with 14 bases in between. The CDR3 protein is CASLNQGGQPQHF. DNA of the CDR3: TGTGCCAGCCTGAACCAGGGCGGTCAGCCCCAGCATTTT.

This clone was observed once. This chain joins TRBV5-1 and TRBJ1-4, with D unresolved. Germline CDR1 reads SGHRS; CDR2 reads YFSETQ. The CDR3 loop spans 17 amino acids. V was clipped by 3 bases and J by 0 bases, with 15 bases between them. CDR3 DNA sequence: TGCGCCAGCAGCTCCGGACCGTCCGGGGCAACTAATGAAAAACTGTTTTTT. It translates to CASSSGPSGATNEKLFF. Full variable domain (rest looked up from reference TRBV5-1 and TRBJ1-4): KAGVTQTPRYLIKTRGQQVTLSCSPISGHRSVSWYQQTPGQGLQFLFEYFSETQRNKGNFPGRFSGRQFSNSRSEMNVSTLELGDSALYLCASSSGPSGATNEKLFFGSGTQLSVL.

Concerning this clone: Different DNA sequences within this sample yield the same CDR3. The chain carries TRBV19 and TRBJ1-2, with a weak D call TRBD1 (6 bases). The CDR3 extends over 14 amino acids. Germline CDR1 and CDR2: LNHDA and SQIVND (reference sequence). Trimming removed 0 bases from V and 3 bases from J, with 8 bases in between. The CDR3 loop is CASSIDQGYYGYTF. Written as DNA, the CDR3 is TGTGCCAGTAGTATAGACCAGGGGTACTATGGCTACACCTTC. The variable domain in full, completed from reference TRBV19 and TRBJ1-2, reads DGGITQSPKYLFRKEGQNVTLSCEQNLNHDAMYWYRQDPGQGLRLIYYSQIVNDFQKGDIAEGYSVSREKKESFPLTVTSAQKNPTAFYLCASSIDQGYYGYTFGSGTRLTVV.

This clone was seen a single time. The chain employs TRBV5-1 and TRBJ1-1; 7 nucleotides agree with TRBD1. The germline V gene encodes CDR1 SGHRS and CDR2 YFSETQ. This CDR3 region has 14 residues. V lost 2 bases, J lost 5 bases, and 6 bases stayed unmatched. CDR3 nucleotide sequence: TGCGCCAGCAGCTTCTCCAGGGGGACTACTGAAGCTTTCTTT. This gives the protein CASSFSRGTTEAFF.

The chain couples TRBV6-5 to TRBJ1-2, with 7 bases fitting TRBD1. The trim removed 6 bases at V and 8 bases at J, leaving 3 bases unmatched. The CDR3 spans 11 residues. Germline CDR1 is MNHEY and CDR2 is SVGAGI. CDR3 DNA: TGTGCCAGCAGCCAACAGGGGGGCTACACCTTC. It yields the protein CASSQQGGYTF.

The J gene is TRBJ1-2, the V gene TRBV5-1, with 10 positions matching TRBD1. This CDR3 is built from 16 residues. V shed 3 bases, J shed 2 bases, and the junction held 7 bases outside the gene matches. CDR1 SGHRS and CDR2 YFSETQ come from the germline V gene. CDR3 coding DNA: TGCGCCAGCAGCTGGGGGGACAGGGGATGGAACTATGGCTACACCTTC. This gives the protein CASSWGDRGWNYGYTF.

This clone showed up just a few times. This chain joins TRBV19 and TRBJ1-5; D gene unclear. The V and J ends lost 3 bases and 3 bases respectively, with 6 bases between them. Germline loops: CDR1 LNHDA, CDR2 SQIVND (reference sequence). This CDR3 has 13 amino acids. CDR3 sequence (DNA): TGTGCCAGTAGTATTACTATCAATCAGCCCCAGCATTTT. It codes for CASSITINQPQHF.

This clone has just one count. V gene TRBV28 combines with J gene TRBJ1-2; weak D call: TRBD1 (5 bases). The V end was cut by 1 base, the J end by 4 bases, with 13 bases between. The CDR3 extends over 15 amino acids. Per the germline V gene, CDR1 is MDHEN and CDR2 is SYDVKM. The CDR3 protein is CASSLYGGSGYGYTF. Written as DNA, the CDR3 is TGTGCCAGCAGTTTATACGGGGGGAGTGGCTATGGCTACACCTTC.

The chain recombines TRBV6-5 with TRBJ2-1; 7 bases are a match to TRBD1. Germline V gives CDR1 MNHEY, CDR2 SVGAGI. The CDR3 loop spans 15 amino acids. V trimming: 0 bases; J trimming: 9 bases; junction bases outside the gene matches: 8. CDR3 nucleotide sequence: TGTGCCAGCAGTTACTCGCCTCCAGGGGGTATTGAGCAGTTCTTC. It translates to CASSYSPPGGIEQFF.

The chain links TRBV2 to TRBJ1-5; 7 bases align to TRBD1. Trimming took 3 bases from V and 4 from J; bases not matched to a gene: 9. Germline V CDR1 and CDR2: SNHLY, FYNNEI. The CDR3 totals 16 residues. CDR3 nucleotide sequence: TGTGCCAGCAGTGAGTCCCCGACAGGGAGAAATCAGCCCCAGCATTTT. Residues: CASSESPTGRNQPQHF.

Comment on this clone: At the DNA level, this CDR3 is encoded by other sequences in the same sample as well. This chain joins TRBV27 and TRBJ1-1; 7 nucleotides line up with TRBD1. J was trimmed by 5 bases and V by 5 bases; bases with no gene match: 2. The CDR3 extends over 12 amino acids. The germline gives CDR1 MNHEY, CDR2 SMNVEV (reference sequence). CDR3 residues: CASSRQGTEAFF. DNA for the CDR3: TGTGCCAGCAGTCGACAGGGAACTGAAGCTTTCTTT.

This clone was seen once. The gene calls are TRBV28 and TRBJ1-5; possibly TRBD1 for D (5 bases). CDR1 is MDHEN, CDR2 SYDVKM, per germline. This CDR3 comprises 17 residues. Trimming stripped 5 bases from V and 4 bases from J, with 21 bases between. CDR3 protein: CASSPIYGLRVNQPQHF. The CDR3 region has the DNA TGTGCCAGCAGTCCCATTTACGGGCTCAGGGTGAATCAGCCCCAGCATTTT.

The chain couples TRBV5-1 to TRBJ2-7; a weak D match, TRBD1 (5 bases). In germline, CDR1 is SGHRS, CDR2 YFSETQ. The CDR3 is 12 residues long. Trimming pared 3 bases from V and 4 bases from J, leaving 8 bases between. DNA of the CDR3: TGCGCCAGCAGCTCAGGGTCATACGAGCAGTACTTC. Its protein product is CASSSGSYEQYF.

This clone was found once. J is TRBJ2-1 and V is TRBV20-1; D remains ambiguous. V lost 3 bases to trimming and J lost 10 bases, with 10 bases between them. Per germline, CDR1 DFQATT and CDR2 SNEGSKA (reference sequence). The CDR3 contains 11 residues. CDR3 residues: CSASIGEEQFF. CDR3 bases: TGCAGTGCTAGTATCGGAGAGGAGCAGTTCTTC.

V gene TRBV28 combines with J gene TRBJ2-7; unclear D gene. The CDR3 totals 13 residues. The V end was cut by 2 bases, the J end by 2 bases, with 7 bases between. Germline V gives CDR1 MDHEN, CDR2 SYDVKM. The CDR3, as DNA: TGTGCCAGCAGTTTACAGGCAACCTACGAGCAGTACTTC. It is translated as CASSLQATYEQYF.

The count of this clone is one. The V gene is TRBV20-1, the J gene TRBJ2-1; tentative D call: TRBD2 (6 bases). Germline loops: CDR1 DFQATT, CDR2 SNEGSKA (reference sequence). The CDR3 is 11 residues long. The V end lost 3 bases, the J end lost 9 bases, and 9 bases lay between the germline ends. The chain's CDR3 is CSASGGPEQFF. CDR3 sequence (DNA): TGCAGTGCTAGCGGGGGTCCTGAGCAGTTCTTC.

The chain carries TRBV19 and TRBJ2-1, with a possible D match to TRBD2 (6 bases). CDR1 and CDR2 (germline): LNHDA, SQIVND (reference sequence). The CDR3 is made up of 14 amino acids. V was trimmed by 5 bases and J by 2 bases, leaving 10 bases between them. This CDR3 is CASSPRGTYNEQFF. As DNA, the CDR3 is TGTGCCAGTAGTCCGCGGGGTACCTACAATGAGCAGTTCTTC.

This clone was picked up one time. The genes are TRBV29-1 and TRBJ2-2; tentatively, D is TRBD1 (6 bases). CDR3 size: 14 residues. V lost 5 bases, J lost 2 bases, and 12 bases lay in between. Germline CDR1 and CDR2: SQVTM and ANQGSEA. The CDR3 DNA follows: TGCAGCGTTCCCGGGACAACCAACACCGGGGAGCTGTTTTTT. The encoded protein is CSVPGTTNTGELFF.